Listed here is a single T cell receptor (beta chain). Authors' data handling: Researchers report that nucleated cell counts were estimated from reference gene primer amplification. This table comes from immunoSEQ multiplex PCR, and its TCRdb copy is limited to in-frame clones, with some not included. The D gene and trimming were derived from the DNA, and the V and J assignments and clone size from that table. The repertoire holds about 250,000 clones, more than 75% seen once, with about 1.6% in the top ten. Everyone who took part was roughly 18 to 89 years old, and they came from about two dozen US areas. The data derive from a study of blood T cell repertoires in COVID-19. Whole-study context: Spain, Italy and the United States supplied samples that represented acute and convalescent COVID-19. T cells, B-cell-depleted T cells, or PBMCs provided the cDNA or gDNA that served as material.

The CDR3 sequence is 15 residues long. The germline V gene encodes CDR1 MNHEY and CDR2 SVGAGI. V lost 4 bases to trimming and J lost 4 bases, with 16 bases between them. The sequenced material came from PBMCs or T cells enriched from blood (not recorded which). The chain joins TRBV6-5 to TRBJ1-2, with D perhaps matching TRBD1 (5 bases). The sequence was obtained from a man aged 35 to 55 who had recovered from COVID-19. The CDR3 reads CASSFVHQGSYGYTF. The CDR3 DNA sequence: TGTGCCAGCAGTTTCGTGCATCAGGGAAGCTATGGCTACACCTTC.